This T cell receptor beta chain was sequenced during a study of T-cell memory formation after mild COVID-19. Study summary: TCR clusters were mostly donor specific. Whole-study results and caveats: Day 15 to 85 contracting clones showed balanced CD4/CD8; later expanders leaned CD4+. The SARS-CoV-2 specificity of second-wave clones reaching peak at day 37 remained unverified.

In its sample, this clonotype was seen a few times. Its target is not known. 5'RACE primed at constant segments yielded TCR alpha and TCR beta cDNA libraries bearing sample barcodes and UMIs. TCRdb re-called the 5' RACE reads through MiXCR, storing one row per CDR3 protein. The data show 300,000 to 400,000 distinct CDR3 sequences, 15% seen once. V shed 6 bases and J shed 6 bases, with 14 bases lying between them. Germline lookup yields CDR1 MNHNY and CDR2 SVGAGI (reference sequence). The length of the CDR3 is 13 residues. The sample was PBMCs or a T cell subset sorted from them (not recorded which). This chain joins TRBV6-6 and TRBJ1-1; D call uncertain. The sequence was obtained from a man younger than 35 who had mild COVID-19 (a few samples of this study predate the infection). Cell type and time point are not known. This chain's CDR3 is CASSLQAAAEAFF. The CDR3 DNA is TGTGCCAGCAGCCTCCAGGCAGCGGCTGAAGCTTTCTTT.